This TCR beta chain was captured by sequencing in a study of identical twins. In germline, CDR1 is MNHEY, CDR2 SMNVEV (reference sequence). V was pared by 5 bases and J by 15 bases, with 6 bases of the junction left unmatched. CDR3 length: 11 residues. One entry per CDR3 protein, called by TCRdb with MiXCR from the 5' RACE reads. The data contain 550,000 to 700,000 distinct CDR3 sequences, around 20% of them singletons. The data were also submitted as part of a second study, on T cells expressing NK-cell markers. That paper notes: Obtained from sorted CD3+CD56+NKG2C+, CD3+CD56+NKG2C- and CD3+CD56-NKG2C+ T cells were the TCR beta repertoires. In 6 or 7 donors, dominant NKG2C+ clonotypes were about 1.0-7.5% of CD8+ T cells.

V and J are TRBV27 and TRBJ2-1; TRBD2 agrees at 8 bases. The clonotype originates from a woman in her late teens or twenties in good health. Sample: PBMCs. The CDR3 DNA reads as TGTGCCAGCAGTCGAGCGGGGGTATCGTTCTTC. Amino acid sequence: CASSRAGVSFF.